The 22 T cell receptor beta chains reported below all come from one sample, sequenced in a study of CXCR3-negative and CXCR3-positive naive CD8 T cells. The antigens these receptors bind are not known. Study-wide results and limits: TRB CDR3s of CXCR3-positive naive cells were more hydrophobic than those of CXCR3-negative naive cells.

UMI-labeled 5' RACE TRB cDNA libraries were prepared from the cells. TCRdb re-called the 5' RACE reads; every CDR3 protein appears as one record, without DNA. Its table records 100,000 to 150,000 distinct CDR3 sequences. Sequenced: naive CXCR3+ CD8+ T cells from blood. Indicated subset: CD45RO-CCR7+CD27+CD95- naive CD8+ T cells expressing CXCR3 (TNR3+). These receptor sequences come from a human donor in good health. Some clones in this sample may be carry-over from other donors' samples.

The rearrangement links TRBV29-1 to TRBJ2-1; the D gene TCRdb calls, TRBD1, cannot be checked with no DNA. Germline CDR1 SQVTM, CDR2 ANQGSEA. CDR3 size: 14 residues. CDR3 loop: CSVDGTGAPNEQFF.

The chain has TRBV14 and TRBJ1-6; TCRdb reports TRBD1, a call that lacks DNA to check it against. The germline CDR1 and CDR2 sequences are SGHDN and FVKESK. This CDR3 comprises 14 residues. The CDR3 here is CASSPRASWTTLHF.

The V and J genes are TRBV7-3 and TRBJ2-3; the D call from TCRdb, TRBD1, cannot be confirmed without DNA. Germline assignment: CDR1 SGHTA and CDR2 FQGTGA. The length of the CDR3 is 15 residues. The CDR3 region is CASSLTGDLLDTQYF.

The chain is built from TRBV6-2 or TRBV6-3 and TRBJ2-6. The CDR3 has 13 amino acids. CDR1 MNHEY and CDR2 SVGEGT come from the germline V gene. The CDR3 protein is CASRTSGANVLTF.

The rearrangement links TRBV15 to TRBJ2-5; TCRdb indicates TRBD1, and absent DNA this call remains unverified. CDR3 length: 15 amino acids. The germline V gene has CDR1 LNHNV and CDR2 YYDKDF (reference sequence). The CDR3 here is CATSRVVQGSETQYF.

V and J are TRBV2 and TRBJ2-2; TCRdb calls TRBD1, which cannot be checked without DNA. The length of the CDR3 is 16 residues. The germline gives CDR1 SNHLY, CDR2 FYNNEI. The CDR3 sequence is CASRVSLVANTGELFF.

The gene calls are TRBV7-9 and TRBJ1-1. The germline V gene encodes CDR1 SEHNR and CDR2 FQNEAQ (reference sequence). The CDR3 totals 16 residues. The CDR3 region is CASSLAGAFRAAEAFF.

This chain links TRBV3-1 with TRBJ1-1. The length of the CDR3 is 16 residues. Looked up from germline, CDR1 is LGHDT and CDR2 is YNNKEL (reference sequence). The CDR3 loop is CASSQYEPVPNTEAFF.

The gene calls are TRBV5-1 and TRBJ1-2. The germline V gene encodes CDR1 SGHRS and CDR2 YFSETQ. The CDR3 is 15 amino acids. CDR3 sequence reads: CASSPLSPGDYGYTF.

This CDR3 is CSVLRDGPYEQYF. This chain links TRBV29-1 with TRBJ2-7; the TCRdb call, TRBD1, lacks DNA for checking. Germline CDR1 is SQVTM and CDR2 is ANQGSEA. The CDR3 has 13 amino acids.

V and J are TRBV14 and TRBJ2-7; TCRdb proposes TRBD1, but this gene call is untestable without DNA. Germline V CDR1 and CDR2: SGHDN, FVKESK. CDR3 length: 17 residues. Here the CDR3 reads CASSQDRGIAVINEQYF.

The CDR3 sequence: CSVLTVNTGELFF. This chain joins TRBV29-1 and TRBJ2-2. Germline V CDR1 and CDR2: SQVTM, ANQGSEA. CDR3 length equals 13 residues.

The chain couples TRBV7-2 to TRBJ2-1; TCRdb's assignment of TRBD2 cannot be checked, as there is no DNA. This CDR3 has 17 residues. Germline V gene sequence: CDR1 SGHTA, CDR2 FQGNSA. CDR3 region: CASSLAYRGLAIREQFF.

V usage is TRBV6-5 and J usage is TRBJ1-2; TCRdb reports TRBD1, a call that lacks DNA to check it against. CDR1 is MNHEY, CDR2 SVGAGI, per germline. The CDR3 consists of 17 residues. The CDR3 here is CASSPIAGDDGNYGYTF.

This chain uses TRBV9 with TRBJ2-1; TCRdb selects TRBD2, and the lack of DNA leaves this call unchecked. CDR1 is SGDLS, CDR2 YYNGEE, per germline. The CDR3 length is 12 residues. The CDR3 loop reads CASSQADNEQFF. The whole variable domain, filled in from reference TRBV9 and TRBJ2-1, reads DSGVTQTPKHLITATGQRVTLRCSPRSGDLSVYWYQQSLDQGLQFLIQYYNGEERAKGNILERFSAQQFPDLHSELNLSSLELGDSALYFCASSQADNEQFFGPGTRLTVL.

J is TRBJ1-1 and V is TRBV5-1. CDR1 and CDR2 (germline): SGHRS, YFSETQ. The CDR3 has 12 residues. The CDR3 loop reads CASSLDGAEAFF.

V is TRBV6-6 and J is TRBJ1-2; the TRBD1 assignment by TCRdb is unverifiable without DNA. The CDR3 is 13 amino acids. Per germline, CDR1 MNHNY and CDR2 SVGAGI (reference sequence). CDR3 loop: CASSYSPDYGYTF.

The CDR3 reads CASSLGGPTRSGSYNEQFF. The rearrangement joins TRBV7-2 to TRBJ2-1; TCRdb gives TRBD2 as the D gene, but with no DNA this cannot be confirmed. This CDR3 contains 19 residues. Germline loops: CDR1 SGHTA, CDR2 FQGNSA.

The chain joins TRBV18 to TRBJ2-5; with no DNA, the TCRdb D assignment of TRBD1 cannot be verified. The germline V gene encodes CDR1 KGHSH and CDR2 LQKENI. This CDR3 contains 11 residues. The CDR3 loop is CASHRGETQYF.

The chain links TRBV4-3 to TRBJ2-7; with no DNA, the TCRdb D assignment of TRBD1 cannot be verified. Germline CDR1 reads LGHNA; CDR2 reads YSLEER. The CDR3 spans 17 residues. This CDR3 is CASSQDSGGIGSYEQYF.

This chain's CDR3 is CASSRGLAGETQYF. V usage is TRBV7-2 and J usage is TRBJ2-5; there is no DNA to check the TCRdb D call of TRBD2. Germline values: CDR1 SGHTA, CDR2 FQGNSA. The CDR3 contains 14 residues.

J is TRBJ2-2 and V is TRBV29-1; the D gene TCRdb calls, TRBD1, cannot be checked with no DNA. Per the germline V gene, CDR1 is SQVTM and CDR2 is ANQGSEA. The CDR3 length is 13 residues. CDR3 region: CSAPVGGTGELFF.